This is a list of T cell receptor beta chains from one sample in a study of blood T cell repertoires in COVID-19. Profiling relied on immunoSEQ multiplex PCR, and the TCRdb table lists in-frame clones only, not all of them. The table records around 250,000 clones, approximately 84% of them present only once. The sequenced sample consisted of peripheral blood. The receptors originated from a woman older than 75 with acute or convalescent COVID-19. The CDR3 runs from the conserved cysteine through the conserved F or W. Fields, in order: clone size, J gene, CDR3 length, V gene, CDR3 protein. Rows may omit the clone size; those that give it use once, few, many or a size class.

abundance: -; j_gene: TRBJ1-4; len: 16; v_gene: TRBV27; CDR3aa: CASSSLDRGSNEKLFF
abundance: -; j_gene: TRBJ2-3; len: 12; v_gene: TRBV5-1; CDR3aa: CASSRQSDTQYF
abundance: -; j_gene: TRBJ1-1; len: 13; v_gene: TRBV6-6; CDR3aa: CASGKPREIEAFF
abundance: -; j_gene: TRBJ2-2; len: 18; v_gene: TRBV6-2/TRBV6-3; CDR3aa: CASSPGGRGRLSTGELFF
abundance: -; j_gene: TRBJ2-7; len: 14; v_gene: TRBV30; CDR3aa: CAFETSKSSYEQYF
abundance: -; j_gene: TRBJ2-5; len: 12; v_gene: TRBV18; CDR3aa: CASSPSPETQYF
abundance: -; j_gene: TRBJ2-5; len: 13; v_gene: TRBV29-1; CDR3aa: CSVAGQGGETQYF
abundance: -; j_gene: TRBJ1-2; len: 15; v_gene: TRBV5-4; CDR3aa: CASSLGQGGYYGYTF
abundance: -; j_gene: TRBJ1-1; len: 14; v_gene: TRBV11-2; CDR3aa: CASGITGALSEAFF
abundance: -; j_gene: TRBJ2-1; len: 13; v_gene: TRBV12-3/TRBV12-4; CDR3aa: CASRLAGGNEQFF
abundance: -; j_gene: TRBJ1-3; len: 16; v_gene: TRBV12-2; CDR3aa: CASPYLLWGLRNTIYF
abundance: once; j_gene: TRBJ1-4; len: 17; v_gene: TRBV5-5; CDR3aa: CASSLGPRGTTNEKLFF
abundance: few; j_gene: TRBJ2-7; len: 14; v_gene: TRBV7-8; CDR3aa: CASSSELMGGEQYF
abundance: -; j_gene: TRBJ2-1; len: 12; v_gene: TRBV29-1; CDR3aa: CSVDPGRYEQFF
abundance: -; j_gene: TRBJ1-3; len: 14; v_gene: TRBV5-6; CDR3aa: CASSTLRGGNTIYF
abundance: -; j_gene: TRBJ2-5; len: 17; v_gene: TRBV12-5; CDR3aa: CASGFAGTSDVWETQYF
abundance: few; j_gene: TRBJ1-5; len: 14; v_gene: TRBV29-1; CDR3aa: CSVTGTGGNQPQHF
abundance: -; j_gene: TRBJ1-6; len: 15; v_gene: TRBV11-2; CDR3aa: CASSPTPGSNSPLHF
abundance: -; j_gene: TRBJ2-2; len: 16; v_gene: TRBV7-3; CDR3aa: CASSLTSGANTGELFF
abundance: -; j_gene: TRBJ2-1; len: 16; v_gene: TRBV9; CDR3aa: CASSPRLGSSYNEQFF
abundance: -; j_gene: TRBJ1-2; len: 15; v_gene: TRBV12-2; CDR3aa: CASPHRTGITYGYTF
abundance: -; j_gene: TRBJ2-1; len: 15; v_gene: TRBV7-2; CDR3aa: CASSLGGRRYNEQFF
abundance: -; j_gene: TRBJ2-5; len: 16; v_gene: TRBV28; CDR3aa: CASTPAGTSGQETQYF
abundance: few; j_gene: TRBJ2-7; len: 14; v_gene: TRBV18; CDR3aa: CASSPPRAPYEQYF
abundance: -; j_gene: TRBJ1-2; len: 14; v_gene: TRBV6-1; CDR3aa: CASSEEPTSYGYTF
abundance: once; j_gene: TRBJ1-2; len: 14; v_gene: TRBV6-2/TRBV6-3; CDR3aa: CASSTTLDSDGYTF
abundance: few; j_gene: TRBJ2-1; len: 17; v_gene: TRBV18; CDR3aa: CASSLMGQGASYNEQFF
abundance: -; j_gene: TRBJ2-6; len: 17; v_gene: TRBV27; CDR3aa: CASSRRVVGLEANVLTF
abundance: -; j_gene: TRBJ1-3; len: 12; v_gene: TRBV6-5; CDR3aa: CANDRGISTIYF
abundance: -; j_gene: TRBJ1-1; len: 17; v_gene: TRBV28; CDR3aa: CASSLIGGGGSGTEAFF
abundance: -; j_gene: TRBJ2-7; len: 14; v_gene: TRBV5-4; CDR3aa: CASSLEGLGYEQYF
abundance: -; j_gene: TRBJ1-2; len: 13; v_gene: TRBV6-2/TRBV6-3; CDR3aa: CASSYSQGGGYTF
abundance: -; j_gene: TRBJ2-7; len: 12; v_gene: TRBV14; CDR3aa: CASSNSFHEQYF
abundance: -; j_gene: TRBJ2-6; len: 16; v_gene: TRBV7-2; CDR3aa: CASSFRLGAGANVLTF
abundance: -; j_gene: TRBJ2-5; len: 16; v_gene: TRBV7-2; CDR3aa: CASSQLRLAGVETQYF
abundance: -; j_gene: TRBJ1-2; len: 15; v_gene: TRBV10-2; CDR3aa: CASSEPGIPVEGYTF
abundance: -; j_gene: TRBJ2-5; len: 15; v_gene: TRBV6-2/TRBV6-3; CDR3aa: CASSYAGPGRRSQYF
abundance: -; j_gene: TRBJ2-3; len: 15; v_gene: TRBV23-1; CDR3aa: CASRRTRTLGTTQYF
abundance: -; j_gene: TRBJ1-6; len: 15; v_gene: TRBV6-5; CDR3aa: CASSYSGTVNSPLHF
abundance: -; j_gene: TRBJ1-1; len: 14; v_gene: TRBV29-1; CDR3aa: CSVEAVAGIAEAFF
abundance: -; j_gene: TRBJ2-5; len: 15; v_gene: TRBV19; CDR3aa: CASSVRGGDQETQYF
abundance: once; j_gene: TRBJ2-6; len: 18; v_gene: TRBV7-6; CDR3aa: CASSVRGSGSSGANVLTF
abundance: few; j_gene: TRBJ2-7; len: 14; v_gene: TRBV28; CDR3aa: CASSSAEGSYEQYF
abundance: once; j_gene: TRBJ2-4; len: 17; v_gene: TRBV5-4; CDR3aa: CASSLGGGGRPENIQYF
abundance: -; j_gene: TRBJ2-1; len: 14; v_gene: TRBV9; CDR3aa: CASSELESYNEQFF
abundance: -; j_gene: TRBJ2-2; len: 18; v_gene: TRBV5-4; CDR3aa: CASSPQGQGAKYTGELFF
abundance: -; j_gene: TRBJ2-1; len: 18; v_gene: TRBV19; CDR3aa: CATTLLAGGRSSYNEQFF
abundance: -; j_gene: TRBJ2-1; len: 13; v_gene: TRBV18; CDR3aa: CASSPRAYNEQFF
abundance: -; j_gene: TRBJ1-6; len: 15; v_gene: TRBV5-6; CDR3aa: CASLRGSVRNSPLHF
abundance: -; j_gene: TRBJ1-1; len: 14; v_gene: TRBV6-2/TRBV6-3; CDR3aa: CASSEMGATVQAFF
abundance: -; j_gene: TRBJ1-4; len: 16; v_gene: TRBV9; CDR3aa: CASSVAQAATNEKLFF
abundance: -; j_gene: TRBJ1-1; len: 15; v_gene: TRBV6-6; CDR3aa: CASSSGDRSNTEAFF
abundance: few; j_gene: TRBJ2-7; len: 13; v_gene: TRBV2; CDR3aa: CASGGQAAYEQYF
abundance: -; j_gene: TRBJ2-7; len: 14; v_gene: TRBV7-8; CDR3aa: CASSLATERGEQYF
abundance: -; j_gene: TRBJ2-1; len: 16; v_gene: TRBV5-4; CDR3aa: CASSLSFGGAANEQFF
abundance: once; j_gene: TRBJ2-7; len: 15; v_gene: TRBV5-1; CDR3aa: CASSPGLVGSSEQYF